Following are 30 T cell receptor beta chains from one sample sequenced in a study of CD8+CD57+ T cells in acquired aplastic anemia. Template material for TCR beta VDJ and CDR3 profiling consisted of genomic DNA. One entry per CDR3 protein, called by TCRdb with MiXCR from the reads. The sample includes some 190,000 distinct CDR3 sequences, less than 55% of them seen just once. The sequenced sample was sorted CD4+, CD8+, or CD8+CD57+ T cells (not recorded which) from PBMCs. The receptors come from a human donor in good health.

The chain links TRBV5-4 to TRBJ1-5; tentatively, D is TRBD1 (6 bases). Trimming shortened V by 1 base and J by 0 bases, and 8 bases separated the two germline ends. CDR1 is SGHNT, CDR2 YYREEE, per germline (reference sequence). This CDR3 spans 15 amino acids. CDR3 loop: CASSLTGPSNQPQHF. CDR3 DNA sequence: TGTGCCAGCAGCTTGACAGGGCCTAGCAATCAGCCCCAGCATTTT.

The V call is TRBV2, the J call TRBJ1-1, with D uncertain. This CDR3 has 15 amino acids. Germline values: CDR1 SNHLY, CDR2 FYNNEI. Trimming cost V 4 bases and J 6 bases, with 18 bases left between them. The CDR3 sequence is CASSGRETAHSEAFF. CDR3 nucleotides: TGTGCCAGCAGTGGGCGCGAAACCGCTCATTCTGAAGCTTTCTTT.

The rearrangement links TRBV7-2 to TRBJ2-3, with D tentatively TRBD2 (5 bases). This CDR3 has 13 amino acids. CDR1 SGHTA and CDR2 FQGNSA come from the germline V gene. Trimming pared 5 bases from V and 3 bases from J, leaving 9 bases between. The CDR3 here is CASSPGGTDTQYF. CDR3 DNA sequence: TGTGCCAGCAGCCCAGGCGGGACAGATACGCAGTATTTT.

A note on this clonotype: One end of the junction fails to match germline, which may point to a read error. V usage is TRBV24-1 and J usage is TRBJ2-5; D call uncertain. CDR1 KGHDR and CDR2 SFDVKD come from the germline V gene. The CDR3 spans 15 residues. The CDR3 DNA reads TGTGCCACCAGCGATTCCGGGTCCTATCAAGAGACCCAGTACTTC. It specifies CATSDSGSYQETQYF.

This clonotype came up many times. CDR3 sequence: CASRLALRETQYF. CDR3 nucleotide sequence: TGTGCCAGCAGGCTAGCGTTAAGAGAGACCCAGTACTTC. J is TRBJ2-5 and V is TRBV2, with a tentative D call TRBD2 (6 bases). The CDR3 loop spans 13 amino acids. Germline-derived CDR1 and CDR2 are SNHLY and FYNNEI. V lost 6 bases, J lost 4 bases, and 12 bases lay in between.

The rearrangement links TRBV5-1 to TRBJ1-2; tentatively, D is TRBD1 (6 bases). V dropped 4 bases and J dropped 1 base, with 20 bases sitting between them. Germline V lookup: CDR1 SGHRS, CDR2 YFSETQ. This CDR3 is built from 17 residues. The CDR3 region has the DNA TGCGCCAGCAGCCCTCGGACAGTAACCCTTGTTAACTATGGCTACACCTTC. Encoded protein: CASSPRTVTLVNYGYTF.

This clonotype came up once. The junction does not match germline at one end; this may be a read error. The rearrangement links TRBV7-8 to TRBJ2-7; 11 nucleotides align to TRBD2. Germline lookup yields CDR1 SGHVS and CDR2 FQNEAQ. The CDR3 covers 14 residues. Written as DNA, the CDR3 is TGTGCCGGCAGAATAGCGGGAGGGCCGGTCGAGCAGTACTTC. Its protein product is CAGRIAGGPVEQYF.

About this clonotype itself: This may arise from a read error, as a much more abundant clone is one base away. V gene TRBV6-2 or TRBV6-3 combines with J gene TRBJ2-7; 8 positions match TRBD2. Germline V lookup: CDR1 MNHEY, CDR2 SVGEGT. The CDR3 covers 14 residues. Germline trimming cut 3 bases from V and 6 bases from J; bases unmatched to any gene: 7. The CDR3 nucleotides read TGTGCCAGCAGTTATTTGGCGGGGGGCTGCGAGCAGTACTTC. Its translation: CASSYLAGGCEQYF.

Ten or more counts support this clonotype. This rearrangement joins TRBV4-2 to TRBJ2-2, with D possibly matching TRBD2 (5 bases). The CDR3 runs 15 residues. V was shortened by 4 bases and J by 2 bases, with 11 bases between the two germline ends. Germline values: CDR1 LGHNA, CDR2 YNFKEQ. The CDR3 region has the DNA TGTGCCAGCAGCCTAAGCGGAGTAAACACCGGGGAGCTGTTTTTT. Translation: CASSLSGVNTGELFF.

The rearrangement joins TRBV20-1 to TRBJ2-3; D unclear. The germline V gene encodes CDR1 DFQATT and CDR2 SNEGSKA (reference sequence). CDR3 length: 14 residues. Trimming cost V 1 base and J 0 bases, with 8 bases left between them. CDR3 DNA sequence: TGCAGTGCTAGAGGGGCAGTAAGCACAGATACGCAGTATTTT. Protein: CSARGAVSTDTQYF.

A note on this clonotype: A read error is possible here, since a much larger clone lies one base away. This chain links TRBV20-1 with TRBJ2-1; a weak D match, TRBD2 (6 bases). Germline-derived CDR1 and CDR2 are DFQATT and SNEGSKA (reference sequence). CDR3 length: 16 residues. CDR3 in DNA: TGCAGTGCTAGTAAGAAGGGTCGGCGGGGATACAGTGAGCAGTTCTTC. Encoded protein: CSASKKGRRGYSEQFF.

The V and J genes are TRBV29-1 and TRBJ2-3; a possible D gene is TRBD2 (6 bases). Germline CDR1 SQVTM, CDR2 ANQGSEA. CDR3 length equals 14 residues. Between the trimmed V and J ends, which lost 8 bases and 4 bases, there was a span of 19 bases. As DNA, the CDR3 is TGCAGCTTGGGCCCGGGACCGGGGGCAGATACGCAGTATTTT. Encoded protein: CSLGPGPGADTQYF.

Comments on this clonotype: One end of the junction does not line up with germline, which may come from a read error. The CDR3 sequence is CASRRAGAGTDAQYF. The CDR3 DNA sequence: TGTGCCAGCAGAAGAGCGGGAGCGGGCACAGATGCGCAGTATTTT. The V and J genes are TRBV7-8 and TRBJ2-3; 8 bases map to TRBD2. Germline CDR1 reads SGHVS; CDR2 reads FQNEAQ. CDR3 length equals 15 residues.

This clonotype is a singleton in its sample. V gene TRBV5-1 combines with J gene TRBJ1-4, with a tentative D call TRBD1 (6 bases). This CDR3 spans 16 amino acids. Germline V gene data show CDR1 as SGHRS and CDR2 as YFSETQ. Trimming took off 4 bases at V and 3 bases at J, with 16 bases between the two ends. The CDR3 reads CASSPSLQGANEKLFF. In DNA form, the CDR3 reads TGCGCCAGCAGCCCTTCACTACAGGGTGCTAATGAAAAACTGTTTTTT.

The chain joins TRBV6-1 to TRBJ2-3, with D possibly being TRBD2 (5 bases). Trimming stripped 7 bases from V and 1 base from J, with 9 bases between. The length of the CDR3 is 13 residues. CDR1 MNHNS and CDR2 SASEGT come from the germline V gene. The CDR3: CASNMEGTDTQYF. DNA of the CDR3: TGTGCCAGCAATATGGAGGGCACAGATACGCAGTATTTT.

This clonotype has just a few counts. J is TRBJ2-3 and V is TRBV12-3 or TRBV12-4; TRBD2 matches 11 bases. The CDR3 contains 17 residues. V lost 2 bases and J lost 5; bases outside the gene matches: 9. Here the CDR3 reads CASSLKLTSGRIDTQYF. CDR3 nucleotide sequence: TGTGCCAGCAGTTTAAAGCTCACTAGCGGGAGAATAGATACGCAGTATTTT.

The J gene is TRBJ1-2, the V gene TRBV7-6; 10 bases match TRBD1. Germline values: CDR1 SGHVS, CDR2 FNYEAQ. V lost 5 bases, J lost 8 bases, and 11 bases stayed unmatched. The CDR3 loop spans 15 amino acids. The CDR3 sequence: CASSRPGTGASGYTF. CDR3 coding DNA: TGTGCCAGCAGCCGACCCGGGACAGGGGCGAGCGGCTACACCTTC.

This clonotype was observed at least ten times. The CDR3 DNA is TGCGCCAGCAGCTTGCTGGGACTAGCGGGAGGCGGGGAGCAGTTCTTC. It encodes CASSLLGLAGGGEQFF. The chain is built from TRBV5-1 and TRBJ2-1, with TRBD2 matching over 15 bases. Germline CDR1 is SGHRS and CDR2 is YFSETQ. With 1 base clipped from V and 10 bases from J, the junction kept 6 bases outside the gene matches. The CDR3 extends over 16 amino acids.

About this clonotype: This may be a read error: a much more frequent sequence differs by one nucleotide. CDR3 loop: CASSLAGGRGNEQYF. The CDR3 bases are TGCGCCAGCAGCTTGGCAGGGGGCAGGGGGAACGAGCAGTACTTC. The chain joins TRBV5-1 to TRBJ2-7; 8 nucleotides align to TRBD1. CDR3 length: 15 amino acids. Germline V gene sequence: CDR1 SGHRS, CDR2 YFSETQ. After removal of 0 bases from V and 5 bases from J, the junction contained 7 bases not matched to a gene.

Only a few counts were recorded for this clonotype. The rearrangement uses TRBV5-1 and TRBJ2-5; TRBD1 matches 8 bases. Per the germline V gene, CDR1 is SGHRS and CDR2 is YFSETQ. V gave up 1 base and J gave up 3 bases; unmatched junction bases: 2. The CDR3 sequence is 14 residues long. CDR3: CASSLRQGKETQYF. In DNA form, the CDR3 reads TGCGCCAGCAGCTTGAGACAGGGGAAAGAGACCCAGTACTTC.

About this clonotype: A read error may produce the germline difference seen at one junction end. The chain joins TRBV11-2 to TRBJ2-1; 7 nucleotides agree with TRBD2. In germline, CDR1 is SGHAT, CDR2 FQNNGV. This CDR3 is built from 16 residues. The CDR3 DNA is TGTGCCAGCAGCTTAGTCGGCGGGGGAATCTACGATGAGCAGTTCTTC. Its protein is CASSLVGGGIYDEQFF.

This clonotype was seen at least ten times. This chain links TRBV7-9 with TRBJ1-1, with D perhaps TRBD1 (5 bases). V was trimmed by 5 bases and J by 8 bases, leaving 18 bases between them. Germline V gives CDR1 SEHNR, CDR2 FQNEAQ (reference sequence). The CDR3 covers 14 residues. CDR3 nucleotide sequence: TGTGCCAGCAGCGCCAGTCAGGGATCTAAGGAAGCTTTCTTT. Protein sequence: CASSASQGSKEAFF.

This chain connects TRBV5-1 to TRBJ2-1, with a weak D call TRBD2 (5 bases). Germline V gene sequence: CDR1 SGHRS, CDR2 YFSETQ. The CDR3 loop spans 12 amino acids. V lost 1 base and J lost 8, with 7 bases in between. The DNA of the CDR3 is TGCGCCAGCAGCTTGTTGGAGGATGAGCAGTTCTTC. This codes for CASSLLEDEQFF.

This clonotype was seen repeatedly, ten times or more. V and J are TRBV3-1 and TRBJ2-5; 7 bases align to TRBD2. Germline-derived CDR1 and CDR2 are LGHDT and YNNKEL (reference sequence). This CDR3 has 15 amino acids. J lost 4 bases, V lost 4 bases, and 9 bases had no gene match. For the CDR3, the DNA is TGTGCCAGCAGCCGCGAGGGCGCGGGAGCAGAGACCCAGTACTTC. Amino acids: CASSREGAGAETQYF.

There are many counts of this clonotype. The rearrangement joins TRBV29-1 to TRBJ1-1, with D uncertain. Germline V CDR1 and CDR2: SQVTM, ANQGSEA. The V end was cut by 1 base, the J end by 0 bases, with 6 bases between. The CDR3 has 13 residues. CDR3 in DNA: TGCAGCGTTGAAGGCAGATTGAACACTGAAGCTTTCTTT. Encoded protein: CSVEGRLNTEAFF.

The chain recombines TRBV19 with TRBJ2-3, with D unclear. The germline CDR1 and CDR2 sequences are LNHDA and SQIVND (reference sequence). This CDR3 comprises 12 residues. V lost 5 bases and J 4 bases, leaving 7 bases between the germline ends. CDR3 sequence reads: CASSAPSDTQYF. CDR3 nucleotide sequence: TGTGCCAGTAGTGCCCCCTCAGATACGCAGTATTTT.

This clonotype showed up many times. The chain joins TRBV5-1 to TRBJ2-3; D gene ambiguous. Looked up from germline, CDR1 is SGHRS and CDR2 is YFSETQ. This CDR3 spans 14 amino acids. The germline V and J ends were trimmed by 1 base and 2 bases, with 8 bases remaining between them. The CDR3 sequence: CASSLMRSTDTQYF. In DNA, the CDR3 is TGCGCCAGCAGCTTGATGCGATCCACAGATACGCAGTATTTT. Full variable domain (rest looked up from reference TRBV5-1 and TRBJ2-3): KAGVTQTPRYLIKTRGQQVTLSCSPISGHRSVSWYQQTPGQGLQFLFEYFSETQRNKGNFPGRFSGRQFSNSRSEMNVSTLELGDSALYLCASSLMRSTDTQYFGPGTRLTVL.

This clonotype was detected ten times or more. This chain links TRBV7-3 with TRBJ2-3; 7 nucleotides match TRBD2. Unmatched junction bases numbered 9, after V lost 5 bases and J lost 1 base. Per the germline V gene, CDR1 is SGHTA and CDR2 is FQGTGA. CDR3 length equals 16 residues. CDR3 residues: CASSATGGGGTDTQYF. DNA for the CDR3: TGTGCCAGCAGCGCTACGGGAGGAGGGGGCACAGATACGCAGTATTTT.

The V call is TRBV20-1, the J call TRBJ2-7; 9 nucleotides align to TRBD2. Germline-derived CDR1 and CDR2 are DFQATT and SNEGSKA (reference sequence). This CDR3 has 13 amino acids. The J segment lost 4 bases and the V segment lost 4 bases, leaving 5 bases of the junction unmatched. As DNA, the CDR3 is TGCAGTGCTACTGCGGGGGGGGTATACGAGCAGTACTTC. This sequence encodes CSATAGGVYEQYF.

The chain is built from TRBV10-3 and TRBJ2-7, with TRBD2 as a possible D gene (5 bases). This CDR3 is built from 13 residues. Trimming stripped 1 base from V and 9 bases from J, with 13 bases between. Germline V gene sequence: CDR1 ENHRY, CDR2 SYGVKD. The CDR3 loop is CAISELEAATQYF. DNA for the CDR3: TGTGCCATCAGTGAGTTGGAGGCTGCAACGCAGTACTTC.